The rows below give T cell receptor beta chains drawn from one sample of a study of beta chain features in type 1 diabetes. TCRdb keeps only in-frame clones here, not all; method: immunoSEQ multiplex PCR. The sample lists around 280,000 clones, approximately 15% occurring once. Sequencing was carried out using naive CD4+ T cells from blood. The receptors originated from a man aged 18 to 30 with type 1 diabetes. The conserved cysteine and the conserved F or W are not part of the CDR3 here. Each record gives: D gene, J gene, V gene, CDR3 protein. A D gene is named only where the DNA matches it firmly.

-,TRBJ2-2,TRBV29-1,SALRDPTGELF
TRBD1,TRBJ2-7,TRBV15,ATSTGQGTYEQY
-,TRBJ1-2,TRBV7-2,ASSLAPGYYGYT
TRBD1,TRBJ2-7,TRBV5-1,ASSPDRGDEQY
TRBD2,TRBJ2-3,TRBV27,ASSLSLAGAPDTQY
-,TRBJ2-3,TRBV6-5,ASSYFSVGTDTQY
TRBD1,TRBJ2-7,TRBV6-5,ASSDRTGSDEQY
-,TRBJ1-4,TRBV29-1,SVEVSAGARLF
-,TRBJ2-3,TRBV7-2,ASSFSRLAVDTQY
-,TRBJ2-1,TRBV2,ASSALVAGANNEQF
TRBD1,TRBJ1-3,TRBV29-1,SVAGQLSGNTIY
TRBD2,TRBJ2-7,TRBV7-2,ASSRAPLAGGPSEQY
-,TRBJ2-5,TRBV15,ATSRDLRIQETQY
-,TRBJ1-2,TRBV2,ASAGDIYGYT
-,TRBJ1-2,TRBV30,ARRSGVYGYT
-,TRBJ2-5,TRBV5-1,ASSFGGSMETQY
-,TRBJ2-3,TRBV4-1,ASSPTGGSTDTQY